One sample yielded the 9 T cell receptor beta chains listed below, sequenced in a study of blood T cell repertoires in COVID-19. The assay was immunoSEQ multiplex PCR, and TCRdb's table has in-frame clones only and misses some. Of 110,000 to 150,000 clones listed, just under 90% were seen once; the top ten hold about 4.3%. What was sequenced was peripheral blood. These receptors came from a woman aged 40 to 49 with acute or convalescent COVID-19.

This rearrangement joins TRBV7-9 to TRBJ2-1; 12 nucleotides match TRBD2. The germline gives CDR1 SEHNR, CDR2 FQNEAQ (reference sequence). Germline trimming cut 7 bases from V and 0 bases from J; bases unmatched to any gene: 4. The CDR3 runs to 16 residues. CDR3 sequence: CASNPSGRASYNEQFF. CDR3 nucleotides: TGTGCCAGCAACCCTAGCGGGAGGGCCTCCTACAATGAGCAGTTCTTC.

This clone showed up just a few times. J is TRBJ2-1 and V is TRBV11-2, with TRBD2 identical over 12 bases. The V gene end was trimmed by 7 bases and the J gene end by 0 bases; junction bases not matched to a gene: 13. Germline lookup yields CDR1 SGHAT and CDR2 FQNNGV. The CDR3 extends over 19 amino acids. The CDR3 spells CASTHPTSGGDSSYNEQFF. The CDR3 bases are TGTGCCAGCACCCACCCGACTAGCGGGGGCGATAGCTCCTACAATGAGCAGTTCTTC.

This clone occurred many times. This sequence joins TRBV10-3 and TRBJ2-1; a possible D gene is TRBD2 (5 bases). The CDR3 has 13 residues. The ends were cut back, 0 bases at V and 13 bases at J, with 13 bases in the middle. Germline V gene sequence: CDR1 ENHRY, CDR2 SYGVKD. DNA for the CDR3: TGTGCCATCAGTGAGTCTAGCGACCCCCGCCAGTTCTTC. Its protein is CAISESSDPRQFF.

The chain links TRBV3-1 (or the pseudogene TRBV3-2) to TRBJ1-5; TRBD1 matches 7 bases. This CDR3 contains 15 residues. CDR1 is LGHDT and CDR2 is YNNKEL in the germline V gene (reference sequence). J lost 4 bases, V lost 4 bases, and 7 bases had no gene match. CDR3 nucleotides: TGTGCCAGCAGCCCCTACAGGGGTAATAATCAGCCCCAGCATTTT. Amino acids: CASSPYRGNNQPQHF.

Remarks on this clone: The sample carries other DNA sequences with the same CDR3. The rearrangement links TRBV5-4 to TRBJ2-5; D is possibly TRBD2 (5 bases). The germline V and J ends were trimmed by 1 base and 2 bases, with 6 bases remaining between them. The CDR3 is 13 residues long. Germline assignment: CDR1 SGHNT and CDR2 YYREEE (reference sequence). The CDR3 region is CASSLRGQETQYF. In nucleotides, the CDR3 is TGTGCCAGCAGCTTGAGAGGGCAAGAGACCCAGTACTTC.

The chain has TRBV7-3 and TRBJ2-1, with D possibly TRBD1 on 5 matching bases. V was cut by 5 bases and J by 6 bases, with 11 bases left in between. The CDR3 length is 13 residues. In germline, CDR1 is SGHTA, CDR2 FQGTGA. DNA for the CDR3: TGTGCCAGCAGCCTCCAAGGGGTCAATGAGCAGTTCTTC. It specifies CASSLQGVNEQFF.

V and J are TRBV2 and TRBJ2-7; perhaps TRBD1 as D (5 bases). Germline values: CDR1 SNHLY, CDR2 FYNNEI. This CDR3 comprises 16 residues. Trimming left V 2 bases short and J 4 bases short, with 18 bases between. CDR3 region: CASSENAAGLGYEQYF. The CDR3 DNA follows: TGTGCCAGCAGTGAAAATGCAGCAGGGTTGGGATACGAGCAGTACTTC.

This clone was found a few times. The chain has TRBV10-3 and TRBJ1-2; TRBD1 agrees at 10 bases. V lost 7 bases, J lost 6 bases, and 8 bases stayed unmatched. The germline gives CDR1 ENHRY, CDR2 SYGVKD. The CDR3 loop spans 14 amino acids. The CDR3 spells CAITPDRGLDGYTF. Here the CDR3 DNA reads TGTGCCATCACTCCTGACAGGGGGCTGGATGGCTACACCTTC.

The chain combines TRBV9 with TRBJ2-6, with D perhaps matching TRBD1 (6 bases). This CDR3 comprises 15 residues. Deletions cut 5 bases from V and 3 bases from J, with 12 bases between. Looked up from germline, CDR1 is SGDLS and CDR2 is YYNGEE. CDR3 DNA: TGTGCCAGCAGTGAAGGGGGAAATGGGGCCAACGTCCTGACTTTC. It codes for CASSEGGNGANVLTF.